This T cell receptor (beta chain) was identified in a study of T cell responses to AZD1222 COVID-19 vaccine. Study as a whole: Second-dose timings of about 4 or about 12 weeks were pooled.

The data were produced by immunoSEQ multiplex PCR, yet TCRdb's version contains in-frame clones alone and is incomplete. The repertoire holds about 97,000 clones, more than 85% seen once, with approximately 7% in the top ten. Study results and limitations: Recipients of two AZD1222 doses showed rising Spike-specific TCR breadth and depth. Spike was spanned by vaccine-associated CD4 TCRs, with dominance at 160-218 and 743-854.

The V end lost 9 bases, the J end lost 7 bases, and 13 bases lay between the germline ends. The CDR3 is made up of 12 amino acids. Germline values: CDR1 LNHDA, CDR2 SQIVND (reference sequence). Concerning this clone: What it binds is not known.

The clonotype was recovered from an adult in good health. The chain is built from TRBV19 and TRBJ1-5, with TRBD1 as a possible D gene (5 bases). Specimen: peripheral blood, collected on day 0 of AZD1222 vaccination. Written as DNA, the CDR3 is TGTGCCAGCCAGGCTGGGGCGCAGCCCCAGCATTTT. It translates to CASQAGAQPQHF.